This T cell receptor (beta chain) was identified in a study of cytomegalovirus exposure and HLA in healthy donors (dated 2017 in TCRdb). The study in broad terms: An earlier analysis of roughly 610 of the donors reported approximately 300 Gb of sequence data and 100 million to 120 million unique TCR beta sequences obtained from around 170 million T cells. Five DR-DQ haplotypes were handled as single units for association and clustering because linkage in the cohort was strong. To study patterns of TCR occurrence, a later analysis re-analyzed previously published TCR beta repertoires from more than 550 donors and added high-resolution HLA genotyping. Every discovery cohort repertoire had been produced on one sequencing platform. Among some 410 genotyped donors of the cohort, an average of approximately 240,000 unique TCR beta nucleotide sequences was sequenced per donor, of which roughly 17% were non-productive. HLA typing included class I and class II loci at four-digit resolution. Besides the first cohort of under 700 subjects, a separate validation cohort made up of 120 different subjects was used. The genetic ancestry cluster associated with self-reported Caucasian donors included 81% of the 398 genotyped donors. To predict cytomegalovirus infection status, the study brought together high-throughput TCR immunosequencing, statistical association of individual TCRs with disease status, and machine learning. The aim of the study was to test whether cataloging public T cell receptors could identify signatures of past pathogen exposure. A later genetic analysis took genome-wide SNP genotypes for about 55% of the roughly 700 donors and used that subset as a discovery cohort. The study profiled the T cell repertoires of 500 to 800 subjects by immunosequencing and related them to cytomegalovirus serostatus. The number of typed donors differed by locus: 629-630 for A, B, C, DRB1 and DQB1; approximately 540 for DQA1; 606 for DPA1; and 450 to 480 for DPB1. Rather than using new phenotypic data, the later analysis identified candidate immune exposures from TCR beta sequences and from how often those sequences occurred across donors. Donor age, sex, ethnicity and CMV serostatus were compiled alongside the repertoire data. To decide whether each TCR beta V gene segment behaved as functional or pseudogenic, an earlier analysis of some 540 of the donors relied on high-throughput TCR beta sequencing. An early release covering roughly 640 HLA-typed donors comprised approximately 300 gigabases of sequencing data and approximately 85 million unique TCR sequences. Broader findings and caveats from the paper: The authors suggested that the approach could potentially be extended to other disease states and immunological phenotypes. Most TCR sequences were observed very rarely across donors, whereas some public TCRs were present in many individuals. Because some donors lacked HLA typing at each locus, the association tests relied only on the typed subset. A later analysis found that most CMV-associated TCR beta chains appeared HLA-restricted, with HLA associations seemingly driven largely by CMV exposure. A further reported finding was that TCR beta sequences accurately predicted the HLA-A and HLA-B alleles for most subjects in the first cohort. In a later analysis, the rate of TCR association differed among HLA loci, with DRB1 alleles having the most associated TCRs and HLA-C alleles having the fewest. A later analysis reported that several top co-occurrence clusters appeared linked to parvovirus B19, influenza, CMV and Epstein-Barr virus. The earlier analysis of a few hundred of the donors excluded 15 to 20 rarely observed V segments, including chromosome 9 orphons, because counts were too low. The only immune exposure information available for the cohort was CMV serostatus. Cytomegalovirus status was reported to be diagnosed by the classifier with high specificity and sensitivity in both the original and validation cohorts. An association between a missense DCLRE1C variant and V-gene and J-gene trimming of TCR beta chains was found in a later genetic analysis and replicated in an independent cohort. The study gave a list of around 170 TCR beta chains associated with cytomegalovirus. A cluster of highly shared sequence variants was judged likely to be a technical artifact of the sequencing pipeline. Specific HLA alleles were associated with 15,000 to 20,000 TCR beta sequences at a false discovery rate of 0.05 in a later analysis. Assigning TCR associations to individual alleles was difficult when HLA alleles, especially DR and DQ, strongly co-occurred. Correlated functional status among segregating V segments might reflect linkage disequilibrium, but an unknown experimental factor could not be ruled out. This cohort had only TCR beta chains sequenced, and the lack of alpha or paired-chain data limited which features could be detected. Compared with the roughly 670-donor mean, donors in an Asian-associated ancestry cluster had fewer N-insertions in productive TCRs, according to a later genetic analysis. Presence/absence analyses assumed roughly uniform sequencing depth across donors, an assumption that may not hold. Broadly in line with IMGT annotations, most TCR beta V segments showed up in productive rearrangements about 87% or about 30% of the time in an earlier analysis of several hundred of the donors. In vitro tests confirmed that a few of the cytomegalovirus-associated TCR beta chains recognize cytomegalovirus antigens. In a later analysis, HLA-associated TCR beta chains were found to be more clonally expanded and to have lower generation probabilities than equally common non-associated chains.

Libraries were made using the immunoSEQ multiplex PCR assay. For the multiplex PCR, a mixture combining 60 forward primers for TCR Vbeta segments and 13 reverse primers for TCR Jbeta segments was used. The CDR3 region of rearranged TCR beta genes was amplified from genomic DNA with a multiplex PCR assay. On the Illumina HiSeq System, the amplified TCR beta libraries were sequenced as 87-base-pair reads. Processing in the source paper ran as follows. In a later analysis, tens of millions of unique TCR beta chains were counted across the roughly 610 repertoires, and approximately 9.9 million of these chains were shared by at least two donors. Raw reads were error-corrected and collapsed into unique sequences by a nearest-neighbor algorithm in which closely related sequences were merged to remove PCR and sequencing errors. V, D and J gene segments were assigned by aligning CDR3 sequences to IMGT reference sequences. For a sequence to be retained, at least a six-nucleotide match to both a V gene segment and a J gene segment was required. A rearrangement was called productive if the CDR3 had no stop codons and remained in frame with V and J, and every other rearrangement was called non-productive. Following IMGT convention, CDR3 was defined as the stretch from the second conserved V-encoded cysteine up to the conserved J-encoded phenylalanine. Sequences without an unambiguous match to a single V gene segment were excluded from the earlier analysis of a few hundred of the donors. In an earlier analysis of approximately 560 of the donors, a V segment was called functional when productive rearrangements were above 56.7%, and segregating when the standard deviation between donors exceeded 5%. A statistical classification framework was built for diagnosing cytomegalovirus status from the catalog of TCR beta chain sequences. In a later analysis, TCR nucleotide sequences were compared against IMGT/GENE-DB human TR gene sequences so that V and J genes could be assigned. In a later analysis, CDR3 sequences and most-parsimonious VDJ recombination scenarios were assigned using the TCRdist pipeline. A later analysis defined each TCR beta chain by its CDR3 amino acid sequence plus V-gene family, and excluded reads lacking a unique V-gene family. To address suspected cross-contamination and a sequencing artifact, a later analysis removed over 500 highly shared, low-generation-probability nucleotide sequences. In a later analysis, a clonal expansion index was calculated for each public chain from normalized within-repertoire ranks of inferred template counts. A later analysis computed generation probabilities with a VDJ recombination model fitted to out-of-frame rearrangements, and checked the results against IGoR. In a later analysis, hypergeometric tests were used to score TCR-TCR, TCR-HLA and TCR-CMV co-occurrence, with a repertoire-size bias correction applied to TCR pairs. A later analysis estimated false discovery rates by permuting HLA or CMV assignments 20 times. In a later analysis, co-occurring TCRs were grouped using DBSCAN, with TCRdist sequence similarity added in when clustering inside HLA-allele-positive subsets. For co-occurrence clustering, repertoires with fewer than 30,000 or more than 120,000 public chains were excluded, along with five or six repertoires with anomalous nucleotide sharing. TCRdb re-hosts the immuneACCESS table, in-frame sequences only. Its copies lack some clones; in the studies checked, an unresolved V gene accounts for under half of them, and the cause for the rest is not known. Clone size and the V and J calls come from that table; the DNA yielded D and trimming. The sample data list under 150,000 clones, and just under 80% of these were observed just once. Less than 1.1% of the sample is held by the ten biggest clonotypes.

Points on this clone: The clone's antigen remains unknown. No base-level quality is on record; no much larger clone is a single base apart.

The cohort consisted of some 670 healthy bone marrow donors. All cohort members were sampled while nominally healthy, although unrecorded immune exposures were likely present. The donor tested CMV seronegative and was one of the 352 seronegative cohort members. A peripheral blood sample was collected from each donor, and TCR beta sequencing was performed on peripheral blood mononuclear cells. The Qiagen DNeasy Blood Extraction Kit was used to extract genomic DNA from the blood cell samples. This TCR derives from a male donor in good health and CMV-seronegative. Input material: PBMCs.

For the CDR3, the sequence is CASSVGGGKYNEQFF. The DNA sequence reads TGTGCCAGCAGCGTCGGCGGGGGGAAATACAATGAGCAGTTCTTC. The receptor chain draws on TRBV9 and TRBJ2-1, with 8 junctional bases fitting TRBD2. Reading from cysteine to phenylalanine, the CDR3 counts 15 amino acids. Kept here is only the CDR3 DNA, which spans 45 bases and is read in frame from base 1. Taken from the germline V gene, the CDR1 and CDR2 loops are SGDLS and YYNGEE. The germline V end is reduced by 2 bases and the J end by 4 bases; junction bases left unmatched: 5.